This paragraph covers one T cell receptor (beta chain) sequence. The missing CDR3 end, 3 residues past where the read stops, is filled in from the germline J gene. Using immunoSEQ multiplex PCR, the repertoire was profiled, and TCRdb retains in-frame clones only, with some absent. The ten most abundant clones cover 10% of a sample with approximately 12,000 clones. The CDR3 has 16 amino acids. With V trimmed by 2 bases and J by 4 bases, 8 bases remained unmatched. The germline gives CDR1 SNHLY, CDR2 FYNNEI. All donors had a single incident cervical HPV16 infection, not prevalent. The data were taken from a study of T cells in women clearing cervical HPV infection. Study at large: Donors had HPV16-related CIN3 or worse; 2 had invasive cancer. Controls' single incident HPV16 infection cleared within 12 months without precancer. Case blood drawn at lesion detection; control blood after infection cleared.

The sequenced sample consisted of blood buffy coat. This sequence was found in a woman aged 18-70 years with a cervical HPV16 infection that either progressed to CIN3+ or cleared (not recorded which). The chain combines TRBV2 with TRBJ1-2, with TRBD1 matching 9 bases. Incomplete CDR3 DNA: TGTGCCAGCAGTGAAAACCCCCTGACAGGGGGCTATGGC. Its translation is CASSENPLTGGYG. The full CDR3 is CASSENPLTGGYGYTF.